One sample yielded the 11 T cell receptor beta chains listed below, sequenced in a study of T cell responses to AZD1222 COVID-19 vaccine. Data came from immunoSEQ multiplex PCR; TCRdb stores just in-frame clones and leaves some out. The table shows more than 140,000 clones, with about 87% occurring only once. The material sequenced was peripheral blood, taken on day 0 of MenACWY control vaccination. All receptors come from an adult in good health.

This chain connects TRBV5-6 to TRBJ2-7; no clear D gene. This CDR3 has 13 residues. The V and J ends lost 5 bases and 3 bases respectively, with 12 bases between them. Germline lookup yields CDR1 SGHDT and CDR2 YYEEEE. CDR3 in amino acids: CASSVVSHYEQYF. The CDR3 DNA is TGTGCCAGCAGTGTGGTTAGCCACTACGAGCAGTACTTC.

The chain employs TRBV28 and TRBJ2-3; 13 positions agree with TRBD2. V shed 3 bases and J 10 bases; nucleotides not matched to a gene: 10. This CDR3 is built from 16 residues. Germline CDR1 reads MDHEN; CDR2 reads SYDVKM. DNA for the CDR3: TGTGCCAGCAGTTTCTCCACTAGCGGGAGGGCCGGGCCGCAGTATTTT. This codes for CASSFSTSGRAGPQYF.

The gene calls are TRBV5-1 and TRBJ1-1, with TRBD1 identical over 8 bases. Germline trimming cut 4 bases from V and 3 bases from J; bases unmatched to any gene: 5. There are 14 residues in the CDR3. CDR1 is SGHRS, CDR2 YFSETQ, per germline. CDR3 amino acids: CASSHPDRDTEAFF. The CDR3 DNA follows: TGCGCCAGCAGCCACCCGGACAGGGACACTGAAGCTTTCTTT.

The chain is built from TRBV7-9 and TRBJ1-3, with D unclear. Germline CDR1 is SEHNR and CDR2 is FQNEAQ (reference sequence). The CDR3 runs to 15 residues. V was cut by 5 bases and J by 0 bases, with 11 bases left in between. CDR3 nucleotides: TGTGCCAGCAGCAGAGAAGGCAGCTCTGGAAACACCATATATTTT. Translated: CASSREGSSGNTIYF. Together with reference TRBV7-9 and TRBJ1-3, the CDR3 gives the full variable domain: DTGVSQNPRHKITKRGQNVTFRCDPISEHNRLYWYRQTLGQGPEFLTYFQNEAQLEKSRLLSDRFSAERPKGSFSTLEIQRTEQGDSAMYLCASSREGSSGNTIYFGEGSWLTVV.

The chain combines TRBV12-3 or TRBV12-4 with TRBJ1-6; TRBD1 is a possible D gene (5 bases). This CDR3 is built from 13 residues. Trimming removed 3 bases at V and 10 bases at J, with 10 bases between. In DNA form, the CDR3 reads TGTGCCAGCAGTTTCATGGGGGTCTCACCCCTCCACTTT. Protein product: CASSFMGVSPLHF.

The chain couples TRBV28 to TRBJ1-4; D is perhaps TRBD1 (5 bases). CDR1 and CDR2 from the germline V gene are MDHEN and SYDVKM. There are 14 residues in the CDR3. Trimming removed 0 bases at V and 7 bases at J, with 9 bases between. The DNA of the CDR3 is TGTGCCAGCAGTTTATGGGGGGGAGGTGAAAAACTGTTTTTT. It codes for CASSLWGGGEKLFF.

This rearrangement joins TRBV4-3 to TRBJ1-2, with 9 bases that match TRBD1. The CDR3 runs 14 residues. The V and J ends lost 1 base and 6 bases, in that order; junction bases with no gene match: 3. Per germline, CDR1 LGHNA and CDR2 YSLEER. In nucleotides, the CDR3 is TGCGCCAGCAGCCAAGGGGACAGGGCTGATGGCTACACCTTC. Amino acids: CASSQGDRADGYTF.

This clone has more than one count but fewer than ten. The chain employs TRBV9 and TRBJ2-7, with D perhaps being TRBD1 or TRBD2 (5 bases each). CDR1 is SGDLS, CDR2 YYNGEE, per germline. CDR3 length: 12 residues. Trimming shortened V by 7 bases and J by 5 bases, and 13 bases separated the two germline ends. The CDR3 region is CASGRGVNEQYF. CDR3 in DNA: TGTGCCAGCGGAAGAGGGGTGAACGAGCAGTACTTC. Complete variable domain (other parts from reference TRBV9 and TRBJ2-7): DSGVTQTPKHLITATGQRVTLRCSPRSGDLSVYWYQQSLDQGLQFLIQYYNGEERAKGNILERFSAQQFPDLHSELNLSSLELGDSALYFCASGRGVNEQYFGPGTRLTVT.

This clone appeared a single time. This chain joins TRBV5-4 and TRBJ1-2; tentatively, D is TRBD1 (5 bases). The germline gives CDR1 SGHNT, CDR2 YYREEE (reference sequence). Between the trimmed V and J ends, which lost 6 bases and 2 bases, there was a span of 17 bases. This CDR3 region has 15 residues. In nucleotides, the CDR3 is TGTGCCAGCACCTCCGGGGGGGGAGAGAACTATGGCTACACCTTC. Protein sequence: CASTSGGGENYGYTF.

V is TRBV28 and J is TRBJ1-6, with D tentatively TRBD1 (5 bases). Germline V lookup: CDR1 MDHEN, CDR2 SYDVKM. Trimming stripped 5 bases from V and 2 bases from J, with 7 bases between. The CDR3 sequence is 14 residues long. Here the CDR3 DNA reads TGTGCCAGCAGTGGGACGGCCTATAATTCACCCCTCCACTTT. Protein sequence: CASSGTAYNSPLHF. The full variable domain, rest sourced from reference TRBV28 and TRBJ1-6, is DVKVTQSSRYLVKRTGEKVFLECVQDMDHENMFWYRQDPGLGLRLIYFSYDVKMKEKGDIPEGYSVSREKKERFSLILESASTNQTSMYLCASSGTAYNSPLHFGNGTRLTVT.

Comments on this clone: The sample carries other DNA sequences with the same CDR3. The rearrangement uses TRBV9 and TRBJ2-5; D unclear. V lost 4 bases and J 2 bases, leaving 15 bases between the germline ends. CDR3 length: 15 residues. CDR1 is SGDLS and CDR2 is YYNGEE in the germline V gene. The CDR3 region is CASSPRLKVQETQYF. The CDR3, as DNA: TGTGCCAGCAGCCCTCGACTGAAAGTACAAGAGACCCAGTACTTC.